These 20 T cell receptor beta chains share one sample of origin, sequenced in a study of CD8+ T cells in alopecia areata. Extracted RNA was reverse transcribed into cDNA, the sequencing template. Assay: immunoSEQ multiplex PCR; the TCRdb copy retains only in-frame clones and omits some. The sample records about 170,000 clones, approximately 70% being singletons. The source material was CD8+ T cells sorted from blood, sampled at week 0. Receptors originate from a human donor with alopecia areata.

The chain joins TRBV30 to TRBJ2-1, with 12 bases lining up with TRBD2. Germline CDR1 is GTSNPN and CDR2 is SVGIG (reference sequence). The CDR3 spans 15 residues. The DNA for the CDR3 is TGTTCACTTGGGACTAGCGGGCCCTCCTACAATGAGCAGTTCTTC. Translation gives CSLGTSGPSYNEQFF.

The chain combines TRBV12-5 with TRBJ2-7, with TRBD2 identical over 7 bases. V shed 5 bases, J shed 2 bases, and the junction held 9 bases outside the gene matches. Germline V gene sequence: CDR1 LGHNT, CDR2 FRNRAP. The CDR3 contains 15 residues. The CDR3 is CASGGGEGGPYEQYF. The CDR3 DNA reads as TGTGCTAGTGGTGGGGGGGAAGGAGGTCCCTACGAGCAGTACTTC.

V is TRBV2 and J is TRBJ1-2; D uncertain. This CDR3 spans 12 amino acids. V gave up 8 bases and J gave up 8 bases, with 15 bases separating them. Germline assignment: CDR1 SNHLY and CDR2 FYNNEI. DNA of the CDR3: TGTGCCAGCTTTTCTTTCACGGACGGCTACACCTTC. Protein sequence: CASFSFTDGYTF.

The rearrangement links TRBV12-5 to TRBJ1-1; no firm D call. The ends were cut back, 7 bases at V and 7 bases at J, with 13 bases in the middle. The germline gives CDR1 LGHNT, CDR2 FRNRAP. The CDR3 is 12 amino acids. The CDR3, as DNA: TGTGCTAGTGAGAAGTCTGGCGGTGAAGCTTTCTTT. Translation: CASEKSGGEAFF.

This chain connects TRBV7-6 to TRBJ2-3; TRBD2 aligns across 7 bases. V lost 5 bases and J lost 0; bases outside the gene matches: 5. Germline V gene lookup returns CDR1 SGHVS and CDR2 FNYEAQ. The CDR3 loop spans 15 amino acids. The CDR3, as DNA: TGTGCCAGCAGCCGACTAGCAGTTAGCACAGATACGCAGTATTTT. This gives the protein CASSRLAVSTDTQYF.

The chain carries TRBV5-1 and TRBJ2-3; either TRBD1 or TRBD2 may fit D (5 bases each). Trimming cost V 1 base and J 2 bases, with 11 bases left between them. CDR1 is SGHRS and CDR2 is YFSETQ in the germline V gene. The CDR3 runs 15 residues. The CDR3 coding sequence is TGCGCCAGCAGCTTGTCTGACGGGGCCACAGATACGCAGTATTTT. It is translated as CASSLSDGATDTQYF.

V and J are TRBV29-1 and TRBJ1-2; no firm D call. This CDR3 contains 14 residues. The V gene lost 4 bases and the J gene lost 4 bases, with 16 bases spanning the gap. Germline CDR1 is SQVTM and CDR2 is ANQGSEA. The CDR3 DNA reads TGCAGCGTTGTGGCAGACGACTCGGGCTATGGCTACACCTTC. Translating it yields CSVVADDSGYGYTF.

Regarding this clone: The same CDR3 is also encoded by other DNA sequences in this sample. The chain employs TRBV7-9 and TRBJ1-2; D is ambiguous. The V end was cut by 1 base, the J end by 8 bases, with 8 bases between. The CDR3 is 12 residues long. The germline V gene encodes CDR1 SEHNR and CDR2 FQNEAQ (reference sequence). In DNA form, the CDR3 reads TGTGCCAGCAGCTTAGGAGGGTTGGGCTACACCTTC. Encoded protein: CASSLGGLGYTF.

The V and J genes are TRBV28 and TRBJ2-7; 10 nucleotides agree with TRBD1. Looked up from germline, CDR1 is MDHEN and CDR2 is SYDVKM. The V gene end was trimmed by 7 bases and the J gene end by 12 bases; junction bases not matched to a gene: 12. CDR3 length: 13 residues. The CDR3 coding sequence is TGTGCCAGCAACACCGGGACAGGGGTCCAGCGGTACTTC. It encodes CASNTGTGVQRYF.

This clone was detected a few times. This chain joins TRBV9 and TRBJ2-5, with 10 bases fitting TRBD2. The J segment lost 2 bases and the V segment lost 4 bases, leaving 5 bases of the junction unmatched. The CDR3 covers 15 residues. The germline gives CDR1 SGDLS, CDR2 YYNGEE. CDR3 protein: CASSPGAGGQETQYF. CDR3 DNA: TGTGCCAGCAGCCCAGGAGCGGGGGGGCAAGAGACCCAGTACTTC.

The chain uses TRBV6-6 and TRBJ2-3, with D possibly TRBD2 on 6 matching bases. V was trimmed by 4 bases and J by 6 bases, leaving 14 bases between them. The CDR3 totals 14 residues. Germline lookup yields CDR1 MNHNY and CDR2 SVGAGI (reference sequence). CDR3 bases: TGTGCCAGCAGTTTCTATCCAGCGGGTGATACGCAGTATTTT. Its protein is CASSFYPAGDTQYF.

This rearrangement joins TRBV19 to TRBJ2-1; perhaps TRBD2 as D (5 bases). V was shortened by 5 bases and J by 10 bases, with 18 bases between the two germline ends. The CDR3 covers 14 residues. Germline V gene lookup returns CDR1 LNHDA and CDR2 SQIVND (reference sequence). The CDR3 sequence is CASSPRRVSGEQFF. The DNA of the CDR3 is TGTGCCAGTAGTCCCCGCCGCGTCTCGGGGGAGCAGTTCTTC.

Concerning this clone: Other DNA sequences in the sample encode the same CDR3. This sequence joins TRBV30 and TRBJ2-7; D perhaps matches TRBD1 (6 bases). This CDR3 has 14 amino acids. Germline V lookup: CDR1 GTSNPN, CDR2 SVGIG (reference sequence). The ends were cut back, 1 base at V and 0 bases at J, with 10 bases in the middle. The CDR3 protein is CAWSGDRYSYEQYF. Here the CDR3 DNA reads TGTGCCTGGAGTGGAGACAGGTACTCCTACGAGCAGTACTTC.

The DNA of the CDR3 is TGTGCCAGCAGCTTCGGGGGGGAAGCCGATACGCAGTATTTT. Translated, it gives CASSFGGEADTQYF. The chain is built from TRBV7-8 and TRBJ2-3, with 8 bases identical to TRBD2. This CDR3 region has 14 residues. Losses at the gene ends were 3 bases for V and 6 bases for J; bases not matched to a gene: 5. Germline-derived CDR1 and CDR2 are SGHVS and FQNEAQ.

The J gene is TRBJ1-1, the V gene TRBV2, with 9 bases lining up with TRBD1. This CDR3 comprises 13 residues. Germline V gene sequence: CDR1 SNHLY, CDR2 FYNNEI. The ends lost 7 bases at V and 4 bases at J; junction bases unmatched: 4. CDR3 DNA: TGTGCCAGCAAGGGGACAGGGCCCACTGAAGCTTTCTTT. Its protein is CASKGTGPTEAFF.

V is TRBV28 and J is TRBJ2-1; tentatively, D is TRBD1 (5 bases). The germline V gene has CDR1 MDHEN and CDR2 SYDVKM. There are 13 residues in the CDR3. Trimming shortened V by 5 bases and J by 4 bases, and 9 bases separated the two germline ends. CDR3 residues: CASSLPGYNEQFF. The CDR3 nucleotides read TGTGCCAGCAGTCTCCCAGGGTACAATGAGCAGTTCTTC.

V and J are TRBV4-2 and TRBJ2-2; 10 bases are a match to TRBD2. J gave up 2 bases and V 4 bases, and 1 base lay outside the gene matches. The CDR3 extends over 15 amino acids. Germline-derived CDR1 and CDR2 are LGHNA and YNFKEQ. Written as DNA, the CDR3 is TGTGCCAGCAGCCCTAGCGGGGGAAACACCGGGGAGCTGTTTTTT. Protein sequence: CASSPSGGNTGELFF.

The genes are TRBV19 and TRBJ2-7; 10 bases fit TRBD2. The germline V gene encodes CDR1 LNHDA and CDR2 SQIVND (reference sequence). The CDR3 is 15 amino acids. Losses at the gene ends were 5 bases for V and 2 bases for J; bases not matched to a gene: 6. CDR3 bases: TGTGCCAGTAGTCCACGAACTAGCGGGGCCTACGAGCAGTACTTC. This sequence encodes CASSPRTSGAYEQYF.

The chain is built from TRBV5-6 and TRBJ1-1; 8 bases fit TRBD1. The V gene end was trimmed by 4 bases and the J gene end by 1 base; junction bases not matched to a gene: 6. The CDR3 is 15 residues long. Germline V lookup: CDR1 SGHDT, CDR2 YYEEEE. CDR3: CASSGRQGKNTEAFF. The DNA of the CDR3 is TGTGCCAGCAGCGGACGACAGGGGAAGAACACTGAAGCTTTCTTT.

The rearrangement links TRBV9 to TRBJ2-2; weak D call: TRBD2 (6 bases). Trimming removed 3 bases at V and 7 bases at J, with 16 bases between. Germline V gene data show CDR1 as SGDLS and CDR2 as YYNGEE. The CDR3 is 15 residues long. Here the CDR3 reads CASSERSSGSGELFF. CDR3 nucleotide sequence: TGTGCCAGCAGCGAAAGGTCATCCGGGAGCGGGGAGCTGTTTTTT.